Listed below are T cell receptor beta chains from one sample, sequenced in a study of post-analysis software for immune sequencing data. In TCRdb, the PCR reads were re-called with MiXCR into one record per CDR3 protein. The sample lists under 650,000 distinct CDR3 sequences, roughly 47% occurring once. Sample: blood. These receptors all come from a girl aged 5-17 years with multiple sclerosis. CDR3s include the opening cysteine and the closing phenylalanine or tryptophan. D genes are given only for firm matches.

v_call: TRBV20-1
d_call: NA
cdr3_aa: CSARERGGGSPLHF

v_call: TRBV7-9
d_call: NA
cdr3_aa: CASSLAQAGANVLTF

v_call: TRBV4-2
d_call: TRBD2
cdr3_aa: CASSPGTNPPNEQFF

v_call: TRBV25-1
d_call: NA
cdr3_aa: CASRPAWAYEQYF

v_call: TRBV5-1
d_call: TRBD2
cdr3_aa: CASSSGTLLYEQYF

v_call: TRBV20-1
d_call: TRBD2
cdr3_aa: CSALSSGPKGAQYF

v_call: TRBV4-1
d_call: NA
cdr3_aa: CASSQDRDGYGYTF

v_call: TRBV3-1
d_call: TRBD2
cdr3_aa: CASSQDRSGGIQETQYF

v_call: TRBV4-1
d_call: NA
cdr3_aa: CASSSVIQGARKSQLFF

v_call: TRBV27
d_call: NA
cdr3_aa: CASSLTSGHSGGETQYF

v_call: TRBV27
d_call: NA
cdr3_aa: CASSLAFQETQYF

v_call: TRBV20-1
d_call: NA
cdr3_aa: CSARDQYSPLGHNEQFF

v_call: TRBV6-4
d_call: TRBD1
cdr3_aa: CASSDPGQIYGYTF

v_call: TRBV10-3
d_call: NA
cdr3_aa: CAITGGGTEAFF

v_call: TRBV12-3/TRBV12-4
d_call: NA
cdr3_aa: CASSLIRGGDTQYF

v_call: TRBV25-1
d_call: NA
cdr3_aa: CASSDRGRAFF

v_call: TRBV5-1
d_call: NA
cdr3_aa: CASSRGGMGSSDTQYF

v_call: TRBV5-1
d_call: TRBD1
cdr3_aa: CASSPDRVPYNEQFF

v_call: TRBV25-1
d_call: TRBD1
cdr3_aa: CASSASGQGAYEQYF

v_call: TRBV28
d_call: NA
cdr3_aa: CASSFPPESLHF

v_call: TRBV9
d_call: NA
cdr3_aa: CASSSRASGGYTF

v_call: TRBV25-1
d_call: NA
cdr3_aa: CASSEYLPGLNEKLFF

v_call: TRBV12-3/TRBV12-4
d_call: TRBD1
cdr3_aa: CASSLRQGAGETQYF

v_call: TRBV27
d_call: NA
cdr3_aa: CASSVQGGYGYTF

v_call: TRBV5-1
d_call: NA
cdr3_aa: CASRELDTLMSPLHF

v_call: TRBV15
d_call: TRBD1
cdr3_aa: CATSRSGTGSYELYF

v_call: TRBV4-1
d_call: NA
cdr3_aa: CASSLRGSLAKNIQYF

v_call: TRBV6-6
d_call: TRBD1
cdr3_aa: CASSSADRVGNQPQHF

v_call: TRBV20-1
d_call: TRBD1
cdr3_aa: CSAREQGGDGYTF

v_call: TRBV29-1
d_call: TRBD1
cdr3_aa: CSGLTGGGETQYF

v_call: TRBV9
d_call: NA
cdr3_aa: CASSVGQAGAKNIQYF

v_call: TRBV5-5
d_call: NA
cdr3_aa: CASSGLEQYF

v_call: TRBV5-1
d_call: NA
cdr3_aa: CASSLEVGSYEQYF

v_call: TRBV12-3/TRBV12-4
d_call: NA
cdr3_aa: CASSLVWGDYGYTF

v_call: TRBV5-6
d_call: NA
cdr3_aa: CASSLFQPSNEKLFF

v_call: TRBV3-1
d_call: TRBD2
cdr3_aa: CASSVVLAGDYNEQFF